These T cell receptor beta chains were read from a single sample in a study of blood T cell repertoires in COVID-19. Assay used: immunoSEQ multiplex PCR; TCRdb lists only in-frame clones, some missing. The data show about 76,000 clones, with around nine tenths seen just once and 15% to 20% held by the top ten. Sequencing used peripheral blood. The source of these receptors is a human donor in a cohort sampled during active COVID-19. Each CDR3 is given with its conserved first and last residue. D genes are given only for firm matches. Not all rows give a size; the values are once, few, many and, for expanded clones, a class.

V gene	J gene	clone size	D gene	CDR3 protein	CDR3 DNA
TRBV11-3	TRBJ1-1	-	-	CASSETWANTEAFF	TGTGCCAGCAGTGAGACATGGGCGAACACTGAAGCTTTCTTT
TRBV6-6	TRBJ2-1	once	-	CASSHLPGGRSYNEQFF	TGTGCCAGCAGTCACCTCCCCGGGGGTCGCTCCTACAATGAGCAGTTCTTC
TRBV5-1	TRBJ1-4	-	TRBD1	CASSLYGTGGNEKLFF	TGCGCCAGCAGCTTGTACGGGACAGGAGGGAACGAAAAACTGTTTTTT
TRBV21-1	TRBJ2-3	-	-	CASSKGAGCTDTQYF	TGTGCCAGCAGCAAAGGGGCCGGCTGCACAGATACGCAGTATTTT
TRBV28	TRBJ1-2	-	-	CASSLRYGYTF	TGTGCCAGCAGTTTACGTTATGGCTACACCTTC
TRBV5-8	TRBJ1-1	-	-	CASSLGQGRTEAFF	TGTGCCAGCAGCTTGGGGCAGGGCAGGACTGAAGCTTTCTTT
TRBV28	TRBJ2-7	-	-	CASSRTTVYEQYF	TGTGCCAGCAGCCGGACGACAGTCTACGAGCAGTACTTC
TRBV29-1	TRBJ2-1	-	TRBD1	CSVSGTGGYNEQFF	TGCAGCGTGTCCGGGACAGGGGGTTACAATGAGCAGTTCTTC
TRBV21-1	TRBJ2-5	-	-	CASSNPGQGSGETQYF	TGTGCCAGCAGCAACCCGGGACAGGGATCGGGGGAGACCCAGTACTTC
TRBV5-5	TRBJ2-5	-	TRBD2	CASSPGGVQETQYF	TGTGCCAGCAGCCCGGGGGGGGTCCAAGAGACCCAGTACTTC
TRBV7-9	TRBJ1-1	-	-	CASRVLTGNTEAFF	TGTGCCAGCAGAGTATTGACAGGGAACACTGAAGCTTTCTTT
TRBV12-3/TRBV12-4	TRBJ1-2	-	-	CASSYPGEQGYTF	TGTGCCAGCAGTTATCCCGGGGAGCAGGGCTACACCTTC
TRBV6-5	TRBJ2-2	-	-	CASTRQGRTGELFF	TGTGCCAGCACCAGGCAGGGCCGGACCGGGGAGCTGTTTTTT
TRBV10-3	TRBJ1-6	-	-	CAIKGNKAYNSPLHF	TGTGCCATCAAGGGGAATAAAGCCTATAATTCACCCCTCCACTTT
TRBV30	TRBJ1-2	-	-	CAWSVVRRRGYTF	TGTGCCTGGAGTGTGGTACGGCGGCGCGGCTACACCTTC
TRBV5-1	TRBJ2-1	-	-	CASSLRPGHPGDEQFF	TGCGCCAGCAGCTTGAGACCGGGACACCCTGGGGATGAGCAGTTCTTC
TRBV4-3	TRBJ2-1	once	TRBD2	CASSQDGTSGGFNEQFF	TGCGCCAGCAGCCAAGACGGGACTAGCGGGGGGTTCAATGAGCAGTTCTTC
TRBV5-4	TRBJ1-2	-	-	CASSLDRAGATF	TGTGCCAGCAGCTTGGACAGGGCCGGGGCTACCTTC
TRBV7-2	TRBJ1-2	-	TRBD1	CASRPRTGDGSNYGYTF	TGTGCCAGCAGACCACGAACAGGGGACGGTTCGAACTATGGCTACACCTTC
TRBV5-1	TRBJ2-1	-	TRBD2	CASSSRLAGDQFF	TGCGCCAGCAGCTCTAGACTAGCGGGAGATCAGTTCTTC
TRBV3-1/TRBV3-2	TRBJ1-6	-	-	CASSVGQGSPLHF	TGTGCCAGCAGCGTGGGGCAAGGTTCACCCCTCCACTTT
TRBV27	TRBJ2-7	-	-	CASGLIRSYEQYF	TGTGCCAGCGGCCTGATCCGCTCCTACGAGCAGTACTTC
TRBV10-3	TRBJ1-5	-	-	CAISGTEGNQPQHF	TGTGCCATCAGTGGGACAGAGGGCAATCAGCCCCAGCATTTT
TRBV5-1	TRBJ2-7	-	TRBD1	CASSPGQGANEQYF	TGCGCCAGCTCCCCGGGACAGGGGGCGAACGAGCAGTACTTC
TRBV3-1/TRBV3-2	TRBJ2-7	-	TRBD2	CASSLRWGGYEQYF	TGTGCCAGCAGCCTTCGCTGGGGGGGCTACGAGCAGTACTTC
TRBV12-2	TRBJ2-7	-	-	CASRLGGTGRHRARKVEQYF	TGTGCAAGTCGCTTAGGGGGGACAGGGAGACACCGGGCTAGGAAGGTCGAGCAGTACTTC